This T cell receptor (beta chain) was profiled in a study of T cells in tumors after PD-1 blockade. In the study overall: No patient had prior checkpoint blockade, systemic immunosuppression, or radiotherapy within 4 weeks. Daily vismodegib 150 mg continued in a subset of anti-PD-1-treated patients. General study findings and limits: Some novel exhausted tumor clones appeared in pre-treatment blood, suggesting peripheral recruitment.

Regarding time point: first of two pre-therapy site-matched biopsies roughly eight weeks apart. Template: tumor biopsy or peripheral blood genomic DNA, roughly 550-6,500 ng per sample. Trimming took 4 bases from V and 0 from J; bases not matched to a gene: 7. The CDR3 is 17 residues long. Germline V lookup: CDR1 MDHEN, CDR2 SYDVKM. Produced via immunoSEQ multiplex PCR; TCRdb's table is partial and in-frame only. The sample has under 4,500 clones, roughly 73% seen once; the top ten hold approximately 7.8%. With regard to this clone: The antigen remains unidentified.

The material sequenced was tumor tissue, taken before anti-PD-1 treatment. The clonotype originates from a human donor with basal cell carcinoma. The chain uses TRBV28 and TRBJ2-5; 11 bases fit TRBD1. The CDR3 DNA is TGTGCCAGCAGTTCCAGGACAGGGGGCAAGTACCAAGAGACCCAGTACTTC. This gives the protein CASSSRTGGKYQETQYF.